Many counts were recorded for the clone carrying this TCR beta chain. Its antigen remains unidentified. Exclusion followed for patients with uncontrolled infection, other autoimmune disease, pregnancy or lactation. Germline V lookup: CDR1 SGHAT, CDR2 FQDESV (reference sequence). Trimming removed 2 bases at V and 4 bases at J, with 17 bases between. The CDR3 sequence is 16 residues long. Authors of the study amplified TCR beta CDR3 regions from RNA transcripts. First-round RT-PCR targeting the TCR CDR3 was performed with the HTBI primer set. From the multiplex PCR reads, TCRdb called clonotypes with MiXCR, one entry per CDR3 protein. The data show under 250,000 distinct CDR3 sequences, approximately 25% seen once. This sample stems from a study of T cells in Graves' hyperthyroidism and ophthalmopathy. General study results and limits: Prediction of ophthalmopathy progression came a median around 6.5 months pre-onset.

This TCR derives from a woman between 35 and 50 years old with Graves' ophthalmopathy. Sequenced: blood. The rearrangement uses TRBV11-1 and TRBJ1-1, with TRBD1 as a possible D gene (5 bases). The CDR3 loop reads CASSLIGEGRFTEAFF. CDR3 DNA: TGTGCCAGCAGCTTAATTGGGGAGGGGCGCTTCACTGAAGCTTTCTTT.